This T cell receptor (beta chain) is from a study of CD8+ T cells in alopecia areata. About the research overall: Treated patients were given oral tofacitinib, which was dosed at 5 to 10 mg twice daily.

Both peripheral blood and punch biopsies of lesional scalp skin were obtained from patients who had alopecia areata. Trimming removed 10 bases from V and 5 bases from J; junction bases left unmatched: 8. The CDR3 covers 13 residues. Germline values: CDR1 MNHEY, CDR2 SVGAGI. This clone was observed a single time. cDNA prepared by RNA extraction and subsequent reverse transcription served as the template for sequencing. Here immunoSEQ multiplex PCR was the method, and the copy in TCRdb shows in-frame clones only, minus some. This repertoire shows 200,000 to 250,000 clones, about 60% found once; its top ten account for approximately 0.44%.

Sequenced material: CD4+ T cells sorted from blood, taken at week 0. The rearrangement links TRBV6-5 to TRBJ2-7, with 10 bases that match TRBD1. The receptor's source is a human donor with alopecia areata. Here the CDR3 DNA reads TGTGCCACTAGACAGGGGGCGGCCCACGAGCAGTACTTC. Amino acids: CATRQGAAHEQYF.